A selection of T cell receptor beta chains follows, all from one sample in a study of identical twins. TCRdb reprocessed the 5' RACE reads with MiXCR, giving one entry per CDR3 protein. Of hundreds of thousands of distinct CDR3 sequences detected, 6% to 8% appear once; the ten largest clones hold roughly 5%. Another study also made use of these data, one on yellow fever vaccine responses in identical twins.

Sequencing used CD8+ T cells sorted from blood. The receptors come from a woman younger than 30 in good health. Both conserved end residues are part of each CDR3. D genes are given only for firm matches. For some rows the clone size is stated as once, few or many, or as a class when expanded; others skip it.

abundance: -
d_gene: -
v_gene: TRBV9
j_gene: TRBJ2-7
CDR3aa: CASSASGTGLYEQYF

abundance: many
d_gene: -
v_gene: TRBV12-3/TRBV12-4
j_gene: TRBJ2-2
CDR3aa: CASSGDGKGNTGELFF

abundance: -
d_gene: -
v_gene: TRBV29-1
j_gene: TRBJ2-3
CDR3aa: CSAETDATDTQYF

abundance: few
d_gene: -
v_gene: TRBV4-2
j_gene: TRBJ2-3
CDR3aa: CASSQDLTSALDTQYF

abundance: -
d_gene: -
v_gene: TRBV12-3/TRBV12-4
j_gene: TRBJ2-7
CDR3aa: CASSLAGVLDEQYF

abundance: -
d_gene: TRBD2
v_gene: TRBV12-3/TRBV12-4
j_gene: TRBJ2-2
CDR3aa: CARCSWGVAGGGTGELFF

abundance: many
d_gene: -
v_gene: TRBV12-3/TRBV12-4
j_gene: TRBJ1-5
CDR3aa: CASSRQRVEPQHF

abundance: -
d_gene: -
v_gene: TRBV27
j_gene: TRBJ2-1
CDR3aa: CASSLSPLAEQFF

abundance: many
d_gene: -
v_gene: TRBV24-1
j_gene: TRBJ2-2
CDR3aa: CATSVGGGELFF

abundance: few
d_gene: -
v_gene: TRBV10-2
j_gene: TRBJ2-2
CDR3aa: CASSEGGLYTGELFF

abundance: few
d_gene: -
v_gene: TRBV15
j_gene: TRBJ1-5
CDR3aa: CATSRADRNQPQHF

abundance: many
d_gene: TRBD1
v_gene: TRBV10-3
j_gene: TRBJ2-3
CDR3aa: CAIAYRGDTQYF

abundance: few
d_gene: -
v_gene: TRBV28
j_gene: TRBJ2-7
CDR3aa: CASSPRTMLYEQYF